Detailed here is one T cell receptor (beta chain). The data belong to a study of blood T cell repertoires in COVID-19. Study-level background: Samples of COVID-19 (acute and convalescent) were obtained from the United States, Italy and Spain. Sources were T cells, B-cell-depleted T cells, or PBMCs; the material itself was cDNA or gDNA.

Original data processing: Scientists estimated how many nucleated cells there were by amplifying reference gene primers. Measured with immunoSEQ multiplex PCR; TCRdb has only the in-frame clones, and not every one. V, J and clone size are those of that table, while D and trimming were read from the DNA. The sample has 55,000 to 75,000 clones, around 80% seen once. With 4 bases removed from V and 1 base from J, the gap between germline ends came to 13 bases. Germline V CDR1 and CDR2: SGHRS, YFSETQ. There are 15 residues in the CDR3. The genes are TRBV5-1 and TRBJ2-3, with a possible D match to TRBD1 (6 bases). Sequencing used peripheral blood. The receptor's source is a human donor in a cohort sampled during active COVID-19. The CDR3 sequence is CASSADSGGTDTQYF. CDR3 nucleotide sequence: TGCGCCAGCAGCGCAGACTCAGGGGGCACAGATACGCAGTATTTT.